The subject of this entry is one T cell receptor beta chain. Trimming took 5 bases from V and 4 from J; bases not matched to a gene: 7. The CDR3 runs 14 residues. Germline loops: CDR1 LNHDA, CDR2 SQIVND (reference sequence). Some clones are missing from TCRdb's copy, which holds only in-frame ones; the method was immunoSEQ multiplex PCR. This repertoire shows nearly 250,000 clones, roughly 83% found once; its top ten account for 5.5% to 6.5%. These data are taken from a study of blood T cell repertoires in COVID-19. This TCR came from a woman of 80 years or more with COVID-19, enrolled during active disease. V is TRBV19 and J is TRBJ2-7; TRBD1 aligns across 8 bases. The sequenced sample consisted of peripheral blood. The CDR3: CASSRRTGSYEQYF. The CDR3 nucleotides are TGTGCCAGTAGTCGGCGGACAGGGTCTTACGAGCAGTACTTC.